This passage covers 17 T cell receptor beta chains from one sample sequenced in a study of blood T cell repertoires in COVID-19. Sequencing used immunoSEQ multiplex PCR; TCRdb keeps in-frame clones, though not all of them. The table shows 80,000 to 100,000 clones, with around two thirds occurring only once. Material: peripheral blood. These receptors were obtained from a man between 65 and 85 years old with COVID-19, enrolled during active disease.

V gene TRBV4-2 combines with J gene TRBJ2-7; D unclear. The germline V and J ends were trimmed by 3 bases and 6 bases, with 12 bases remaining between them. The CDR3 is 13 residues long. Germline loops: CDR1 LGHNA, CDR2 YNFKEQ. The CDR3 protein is CASSHSTGSEQYF. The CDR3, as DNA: TGTGCCAGCAGCCATTCGACGGGTTCCGAGCAGTACTTC.

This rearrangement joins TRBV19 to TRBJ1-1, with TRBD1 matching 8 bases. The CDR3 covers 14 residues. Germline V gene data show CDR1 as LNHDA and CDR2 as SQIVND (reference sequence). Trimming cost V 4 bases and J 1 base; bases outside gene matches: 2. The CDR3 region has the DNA TGTGCCAGTAGTAATGGACAGGGGAACACTGAAGCTTTCTTT. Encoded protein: CASSNGQGNTEAFF.

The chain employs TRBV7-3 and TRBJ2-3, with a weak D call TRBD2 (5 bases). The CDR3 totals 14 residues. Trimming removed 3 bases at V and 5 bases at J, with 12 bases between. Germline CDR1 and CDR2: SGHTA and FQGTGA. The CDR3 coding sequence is TGTGCCAGCAGCTTGGCCGGGGTGGGAGATACGCAGTATTTT. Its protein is CASSLAGVGDTQYF.

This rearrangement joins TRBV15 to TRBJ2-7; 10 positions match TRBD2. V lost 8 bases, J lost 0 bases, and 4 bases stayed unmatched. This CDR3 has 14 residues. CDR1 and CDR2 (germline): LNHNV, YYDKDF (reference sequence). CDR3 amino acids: CATRGLADSYEQYF. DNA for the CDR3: TGTGCCACCCGCGGACTAGCGGACTCCTACGAGCAGTACTTC.

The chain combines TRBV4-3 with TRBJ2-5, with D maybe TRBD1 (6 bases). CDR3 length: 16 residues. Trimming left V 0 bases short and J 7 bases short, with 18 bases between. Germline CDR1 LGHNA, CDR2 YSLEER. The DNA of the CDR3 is TGCGCCAGCAGCCAAGATTATCGGGCAGGGGCCGGGACCCAGTACTTC. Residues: CASSQDYRAGAGTQYF.

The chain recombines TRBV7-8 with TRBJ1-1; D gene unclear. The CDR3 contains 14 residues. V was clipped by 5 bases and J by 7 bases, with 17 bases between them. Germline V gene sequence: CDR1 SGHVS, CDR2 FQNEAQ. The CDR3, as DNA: TGTGCCAGCAGCCCCCATCTGGTATACGGTGAAGCTTTCTTT. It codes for CASSPHLVYGEAFF. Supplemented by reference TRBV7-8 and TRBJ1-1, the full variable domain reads GAGVSQSPRYKVAKRGQDVALRCDPISGHVSLFWYQQALGQGPEFLTYFQNEAQLDKSGLPSDRFFAERPEGSVSTLKIQRTQQEDSAVYLCASSPHLVYGEAFFGQGTRLTVV.

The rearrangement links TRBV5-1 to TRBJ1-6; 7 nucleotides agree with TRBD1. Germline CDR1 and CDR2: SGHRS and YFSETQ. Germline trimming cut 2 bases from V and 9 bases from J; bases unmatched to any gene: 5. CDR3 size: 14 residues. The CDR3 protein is CASSLQGLSSPLHF. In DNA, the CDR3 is TGCGCCAGCAGCTTACAGGGGTTGAGTTCACCCCTCCACTTT.

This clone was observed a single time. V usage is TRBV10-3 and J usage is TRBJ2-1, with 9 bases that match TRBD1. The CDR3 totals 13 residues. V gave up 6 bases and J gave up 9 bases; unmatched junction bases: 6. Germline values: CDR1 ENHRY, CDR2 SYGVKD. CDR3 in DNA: TGTGCCATCAGAGAGACAGGGGGGGGTGAGCAGTTCTTC. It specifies CAIRETGGGEQFF.

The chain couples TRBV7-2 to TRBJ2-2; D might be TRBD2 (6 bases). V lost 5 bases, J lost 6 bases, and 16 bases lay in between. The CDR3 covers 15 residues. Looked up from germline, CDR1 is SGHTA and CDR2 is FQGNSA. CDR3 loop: CASSPRALAAGELFF. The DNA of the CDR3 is TGTGCCAGCAGCCCGAGGGCGTTAGCGGCCGGGGAGCTGTTTTTT.

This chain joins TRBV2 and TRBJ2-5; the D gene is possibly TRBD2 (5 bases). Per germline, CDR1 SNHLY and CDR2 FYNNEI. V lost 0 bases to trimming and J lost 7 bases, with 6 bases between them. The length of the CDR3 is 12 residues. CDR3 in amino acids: CASSEAEGTQYF. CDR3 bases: TGTGCCAGCAGTGAAGCTGAGGGGACCCAGTACTTC.

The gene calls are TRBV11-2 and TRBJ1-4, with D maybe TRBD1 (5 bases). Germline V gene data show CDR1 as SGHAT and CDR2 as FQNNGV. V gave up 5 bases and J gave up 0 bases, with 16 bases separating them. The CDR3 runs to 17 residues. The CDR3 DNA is TGTGCCAGCAGCGCATCCGTCACAGGTTCAACTAATGAAAAACTGTTTTTT. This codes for CASSASVTGSTNEKLFF. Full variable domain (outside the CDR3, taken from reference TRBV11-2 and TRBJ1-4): EAGVAQSPRYKIIEKRQSVAFWCNPISGHATLYWYQQILGQGPKLLIQFQNNGVVDDSQLPKDRFSAERLKGVDSTLKIQPAKLEDSAVYLCASSASVTGSTNEKLFFGSGTQLSVL.

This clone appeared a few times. The DNA of the CDR3 is TGTGCCAGCAGCTTACCCTCTAGCGGGAGGAACAATGAGCAGTTCTTC. Protein product: CASSLPSSGRNNEQFF. This chain joins TRBV11-3 and TRBJ2-1, with 11 bases that match TRBD2. The CDR3 has 16 residues. CDR1 is SGHNT and CDR2 is YENEEA in the germline V gene. After removal of 2 bases from V and 5 bases from J, the junction contained 5 bases not matched to a gene.

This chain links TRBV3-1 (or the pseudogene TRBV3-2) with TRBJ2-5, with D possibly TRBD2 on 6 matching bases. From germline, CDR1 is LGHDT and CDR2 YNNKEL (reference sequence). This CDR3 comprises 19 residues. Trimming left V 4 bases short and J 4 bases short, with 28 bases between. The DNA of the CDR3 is TGTGCCAGCAGCCTGAAGATGGCTCGGTGGAGCGGGTCTGGAGAGACCCAGTACTTC. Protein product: CASSLKMARWSGSGETQYF.

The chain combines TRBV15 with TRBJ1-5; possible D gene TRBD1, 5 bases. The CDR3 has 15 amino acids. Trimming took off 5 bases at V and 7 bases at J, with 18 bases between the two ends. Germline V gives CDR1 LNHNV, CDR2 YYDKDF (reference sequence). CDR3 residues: CATSQGTASGQPQHF. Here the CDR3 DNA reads TGTGCCACCAGCCAGGGTACGGCTTCTGGGCAGCCCCAGCATTTT.

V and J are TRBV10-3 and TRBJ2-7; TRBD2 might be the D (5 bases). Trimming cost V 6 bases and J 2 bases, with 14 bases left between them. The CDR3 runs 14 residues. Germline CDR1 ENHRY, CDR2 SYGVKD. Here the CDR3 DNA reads TGTGCCATCAGAACGAGCGGATTAACCTACGAGCAGTACTTC. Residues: CAIRTSGLTYEQYF.

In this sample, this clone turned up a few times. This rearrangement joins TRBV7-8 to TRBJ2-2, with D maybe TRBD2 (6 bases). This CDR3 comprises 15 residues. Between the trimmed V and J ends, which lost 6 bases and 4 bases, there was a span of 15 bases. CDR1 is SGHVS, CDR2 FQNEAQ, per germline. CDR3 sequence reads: CASRVREAGTGELFF. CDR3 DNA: TGTGCCAGCAGGGTGCGGGAAGCGGGCACCGGGGAGCTGTTTTTT.

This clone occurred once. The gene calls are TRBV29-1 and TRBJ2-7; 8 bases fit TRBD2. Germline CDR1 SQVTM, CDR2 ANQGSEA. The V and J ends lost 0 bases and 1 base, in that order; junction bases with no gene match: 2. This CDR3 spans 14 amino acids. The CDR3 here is CSVEDSGISYEQYF. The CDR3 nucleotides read TGCAGCGTTGAAGATAGCGGGATTTCCTACGAGCAGTACTTC.